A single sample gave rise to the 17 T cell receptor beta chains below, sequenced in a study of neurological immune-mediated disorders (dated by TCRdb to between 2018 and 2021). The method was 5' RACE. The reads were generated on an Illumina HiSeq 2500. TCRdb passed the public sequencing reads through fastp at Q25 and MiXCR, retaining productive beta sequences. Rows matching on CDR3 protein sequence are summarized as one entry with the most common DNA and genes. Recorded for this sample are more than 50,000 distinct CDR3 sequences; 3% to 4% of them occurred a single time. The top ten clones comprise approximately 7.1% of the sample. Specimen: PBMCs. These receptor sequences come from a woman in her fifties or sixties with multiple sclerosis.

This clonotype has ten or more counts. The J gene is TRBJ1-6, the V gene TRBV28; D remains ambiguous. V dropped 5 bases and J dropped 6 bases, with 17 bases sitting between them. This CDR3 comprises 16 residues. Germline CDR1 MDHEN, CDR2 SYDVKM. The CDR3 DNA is TGTGCCAGCAGTCCCCCGCTTGGGATCTTTAATTCACCCCTCCACTTT. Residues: CASSPPLGIFNSPLHF. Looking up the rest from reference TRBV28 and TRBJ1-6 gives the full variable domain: DVKVTQSSRYLVKRTGEKVFLECVQDMDHENMFWYRQDPGLGLRLIYFSYDVKMKEKGDIPEGYSVSREKKERFSLILESASTNQTSMYLCASSPPLGIFNSPLHFGNGTRLTVT.

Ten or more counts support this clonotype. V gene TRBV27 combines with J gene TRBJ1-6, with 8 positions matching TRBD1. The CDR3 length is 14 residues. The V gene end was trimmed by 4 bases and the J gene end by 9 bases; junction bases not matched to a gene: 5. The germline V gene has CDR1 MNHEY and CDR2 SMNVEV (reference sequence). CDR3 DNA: TGTGCCAGCAGTTCCGACAGGGGAACTTCACCCCTCCACTTT. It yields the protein CASSSDRGTSPLHF.

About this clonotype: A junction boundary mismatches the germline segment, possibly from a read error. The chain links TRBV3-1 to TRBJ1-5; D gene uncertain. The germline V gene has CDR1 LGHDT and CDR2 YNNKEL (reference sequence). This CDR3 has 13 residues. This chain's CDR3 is CANSQDIGQPQHF. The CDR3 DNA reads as TGTGCCAACAGCCAAGATATAGGGCAGCCCCAGCATTTT.

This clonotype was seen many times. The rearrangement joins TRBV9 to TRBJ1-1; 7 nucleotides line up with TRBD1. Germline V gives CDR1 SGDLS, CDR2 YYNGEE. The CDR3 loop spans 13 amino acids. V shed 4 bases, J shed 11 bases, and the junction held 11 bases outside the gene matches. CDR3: CASSLQGGGLAFF. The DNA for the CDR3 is TGTGCCAGCAGCCTCCAGGGGGGGGGGCTCGCTTTCTTT.

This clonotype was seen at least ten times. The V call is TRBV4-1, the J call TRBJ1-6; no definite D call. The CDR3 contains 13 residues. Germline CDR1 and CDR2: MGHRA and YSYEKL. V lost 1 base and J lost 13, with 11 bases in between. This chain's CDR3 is CASSQVQVVPLHF. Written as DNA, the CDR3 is TGCGCCAGCAGCCAAGTGCAGGTTGTTCCCCTCCACTTT.

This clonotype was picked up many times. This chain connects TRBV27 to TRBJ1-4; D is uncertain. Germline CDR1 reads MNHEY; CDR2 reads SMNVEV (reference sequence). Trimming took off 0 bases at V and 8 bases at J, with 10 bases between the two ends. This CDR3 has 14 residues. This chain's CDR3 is CASSLSITGEKLFF. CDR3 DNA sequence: TGTGCCAGCAGTTTATCGATCACCGGGGAAAAACTGTTTTTT.

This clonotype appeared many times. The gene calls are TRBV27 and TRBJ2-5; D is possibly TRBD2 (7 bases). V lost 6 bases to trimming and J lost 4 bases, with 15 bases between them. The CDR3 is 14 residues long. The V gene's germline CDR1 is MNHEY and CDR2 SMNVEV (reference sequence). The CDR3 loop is CASRLGGTIETQYF. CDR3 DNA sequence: TGTGCCAGCAGACTCGGGGGGACAATAGAGACCCAGTACTTC.

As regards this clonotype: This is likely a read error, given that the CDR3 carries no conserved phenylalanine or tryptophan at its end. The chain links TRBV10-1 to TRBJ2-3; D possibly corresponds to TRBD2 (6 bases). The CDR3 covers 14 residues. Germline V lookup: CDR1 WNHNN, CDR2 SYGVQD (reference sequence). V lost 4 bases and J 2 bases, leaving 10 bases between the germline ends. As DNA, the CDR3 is TGCGCCAGCAGTGGCCTAGCGCCCACAGATACGCAGTATAAT. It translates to CASSGLAPTDTQYN.

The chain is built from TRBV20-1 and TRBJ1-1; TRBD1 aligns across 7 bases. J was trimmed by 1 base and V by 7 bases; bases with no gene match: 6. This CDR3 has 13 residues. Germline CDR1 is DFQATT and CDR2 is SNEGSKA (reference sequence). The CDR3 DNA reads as TGCAGTGGGGAGGGACAGCCGAACACTGAAGCTTTCTTT. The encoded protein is CSGEGQPNTEAFF.

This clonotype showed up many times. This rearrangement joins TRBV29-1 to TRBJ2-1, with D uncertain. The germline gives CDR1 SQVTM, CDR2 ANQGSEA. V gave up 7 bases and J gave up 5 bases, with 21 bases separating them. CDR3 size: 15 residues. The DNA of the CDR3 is TGCAGCGCCGGTACTACTCCCATCCCCCACAATGAGCAGTTCTTC. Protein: CSAGTTPIPHNEQFF.

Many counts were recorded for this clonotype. The CDR3 here is CASSLQGGNSPLHF. DNA of the CDR3: TGCGCCAGCAGCCTACAGGGAGGTAATTCACCCCTCCACTTT. The chain uses TRBV4-3 and TRBJ1-6; tentatively, D is TRBD1 (6 bases). The CDR3 contains 14 residues. Trimming left V 4 bases short and J 6 bases short, with 10 bases between. Germline CDR1 and CDR2: LGHNA and YSLEER.

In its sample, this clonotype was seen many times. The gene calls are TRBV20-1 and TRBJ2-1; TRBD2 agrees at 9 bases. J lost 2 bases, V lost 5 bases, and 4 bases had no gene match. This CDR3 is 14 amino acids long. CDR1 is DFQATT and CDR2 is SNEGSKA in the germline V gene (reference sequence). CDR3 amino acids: CSAVSGRTYNEQFF. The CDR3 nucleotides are TGCAGTGCTGTGAGCGGGAGGACCTACAATGAGCAGTTCTTC.

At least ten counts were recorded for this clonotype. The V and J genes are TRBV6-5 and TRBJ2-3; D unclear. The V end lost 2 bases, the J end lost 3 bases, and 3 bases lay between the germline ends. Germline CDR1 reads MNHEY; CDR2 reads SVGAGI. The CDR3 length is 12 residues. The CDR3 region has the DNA TGTGCCAGCAGTTACGGGACAGATACGCAGTATTTT. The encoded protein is CASSYGTDTQYF.

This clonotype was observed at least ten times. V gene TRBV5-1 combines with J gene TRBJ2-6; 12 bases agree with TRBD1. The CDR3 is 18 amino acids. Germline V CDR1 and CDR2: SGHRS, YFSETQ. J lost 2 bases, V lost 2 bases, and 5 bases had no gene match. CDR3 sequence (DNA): TGCGCCAGCAGCTTCCCGGGACAGGGGGCGCCTGGGGCCAACGTCCTGACTTTC. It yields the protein CASSFPGQGAPGANVLTF.

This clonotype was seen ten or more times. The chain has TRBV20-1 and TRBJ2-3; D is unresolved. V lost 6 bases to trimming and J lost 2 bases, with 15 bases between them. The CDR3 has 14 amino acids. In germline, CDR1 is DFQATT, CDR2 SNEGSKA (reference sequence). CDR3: CSAQMGGNTDTQYF. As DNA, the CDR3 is TGCAGTGCCCAGATGGGCGGAAACACAGATACGCAGTATTTT.

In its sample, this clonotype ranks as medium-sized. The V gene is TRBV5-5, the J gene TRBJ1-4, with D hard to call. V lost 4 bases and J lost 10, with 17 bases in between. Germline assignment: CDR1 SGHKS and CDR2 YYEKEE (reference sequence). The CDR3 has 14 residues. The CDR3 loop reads CASSTRINEGKLFF. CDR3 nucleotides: TGTGCCAGCAGCACCCGCATCAACGAGGGAAAACTGTTTTTT. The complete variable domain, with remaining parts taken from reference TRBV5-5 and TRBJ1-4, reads DAGVTQSPTHLIKTRGQQVTLRCSPISGHKSVSWYQQVLGQGPQFIFQYYEKEERGRGNFPDRFSARQFPNYSSELNVNALLLGDSALYLCASSTRINEGKLFFGSGTQLSVL.

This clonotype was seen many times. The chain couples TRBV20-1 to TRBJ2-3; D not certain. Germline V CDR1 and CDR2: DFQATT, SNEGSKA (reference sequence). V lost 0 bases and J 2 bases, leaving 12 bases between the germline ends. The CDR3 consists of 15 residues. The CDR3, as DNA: TGCAGTGCTAGAGATCTCCCGCATTCCACAGATACGCAGTATTTT. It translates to CSARDLPHSTDTQYF.